These T cell receptor beta chains were read from a single sample in a study of blood T cell repertoires in COVID-19. Libraries were prepared by immunoSEQ multiplex PCR; TCRdb keeps only in-frame clonotypes and omits some of them. The table includes 250,000 to 350,000 clones, roughly nine tenths detected once. The sequencing input was PBMCs or T cells enriched from blood (not recorded which). These receptors were obtained from a middle-aged woman who had recovered from COVID-19. Each CDR3 is given with its conserved first and last residue. Expanded clones get a size class; other rows say once, few or many, or leave the size out.

size	V	J	CDR3
.	TRBV4-1	TRBJ2-7	CASSQAGTGLYEQYF
.	TRBV12-2	TRBJ2-7	CASRLAPTGRLGRVGYEQYF
.	TRBV7-8	TRBJ2-7	CASSPVRTGNEQYF
once	TRBV28	TRBJ1-2	CASTTGTGGKGYTF
.	TRBV4-2	TRBJ1-4	CASSPPESNEKLFF
.	TRBV28	TRBJ2-7	CASSLIGYEQYF
.	TRBV9	TRBJ2-2	CASSVAPNTGELFF
.	TRBV21-1	TRBJ2-7	CASSKEYGTAIEQYF
.	TRBV15	TRBJ2-7	CATSREQGAEQYF
.	TRBV6-5	TRBJ2-7	CASSPRQGSEQYF
.	TRBV28	TRBJ2-7	CASSSATQREPYEQYF
.	TRBV7-3	TRBJ2-1	CASSSQRGASEQFF
.	TRBV6-5	TRBJ1-1	CASTRTGGTGTEAFF
.	TRBV19	TRBJ2-1	CASSTPSGSSYNEQFF
.	TRBV30	TRBJ2-1	CAWRGLAGGRSYNEQFF
.	TRBV3-1/TRBV3-2	TRBJ1-4	CASSQGQGNEKLFF
.	TRBV11-2	TRBJ2-7	CASSPTGTSGAYEQYF
.	TRBV28	TRBJ1-5	CASSLVRSNQPQHF
.	TRBV19	TRBJ2-3	CASSPYRGLAGADTQYF
.	TRBV28	TRBJ2-7	CASRTPSGSSYEQYF
many	TRBV28	TRBJ2-7	CASSLMGAPSYEQYF
.	TRBV4-3	TRBJ1-1	CASSQETGLNTEAFF
.	TRBV9	TRBJ2-2	CASSVDIRVGMPLFF
.	TRBV19	TRBJ2-3	CASSTTSGRAVSTDTQYF
once	TRBV6-5	TRBJ2-7	CASTLRESSYEQYF
.	TRBV7-2	TRBJ1-5	CASSFLPDRENQPQHF
.	TRBV27	TRBJ2-7	CASRPSRGGYEQYF
.	TRBV19	TRBJ1-2	CASTLTGPVIKTYGYTF